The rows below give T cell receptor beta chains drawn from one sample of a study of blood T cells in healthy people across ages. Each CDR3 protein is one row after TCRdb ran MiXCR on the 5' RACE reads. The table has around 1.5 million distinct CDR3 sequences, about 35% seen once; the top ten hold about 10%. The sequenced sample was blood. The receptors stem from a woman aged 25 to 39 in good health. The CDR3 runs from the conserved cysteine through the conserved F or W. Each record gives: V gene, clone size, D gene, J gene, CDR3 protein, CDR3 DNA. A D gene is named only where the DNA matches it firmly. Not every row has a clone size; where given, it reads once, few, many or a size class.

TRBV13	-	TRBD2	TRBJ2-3	CASSTGERAGGMDTQYF	TGTGCCAGCAGCACCGGGGAGCGAGCGGGAGGGATGGATACGCAGTATTTT
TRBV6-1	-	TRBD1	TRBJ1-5	CASSWDRGRSNQPQHF	TGTGCCAGCAGTTGGGACAGGGGACGGAGCAATCAGCCCCAGCATTTT
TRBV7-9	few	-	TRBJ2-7	CASSPQPALYEQYF	TGTGCCAGCAGCCCTCAACCGGCATTATACGAGCAGTACTTC
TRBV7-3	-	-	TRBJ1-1	CASSQHGGYTEAFF	TGTGCCAGCAGCCAACATGGTGGTTACACTGAAGCTTTCTTT
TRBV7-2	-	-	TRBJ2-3	CASSHPPLGSADTQYF	TGTGCCAGCAGCCACCCTCCGTTAGGGAGCGCAGATACGCAGTATTTT
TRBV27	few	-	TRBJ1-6	CASSLRTNNSPLHF	TGTGCCAGCAGTTTAAGGACCAATAATTCACCCCTCCACTTT
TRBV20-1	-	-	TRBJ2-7	CSARDRASSSYEQYF	TGCAGTGCTAGAGATCGAGCTAGCAGCTCCTACGAGCAGTACTTC
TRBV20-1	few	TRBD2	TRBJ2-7	CSAISPGLAGAGSSYEQYF	TGCAGTGCCATTTCTCCGGGACTAGCGGGAGCGGGGAGCTCCTACGAGCAGTACTTC
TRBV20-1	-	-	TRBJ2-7	CSAFVRAGLSSYEQYF	TGCAGTGCTTTTGTTCGGGCGGGTCTTAGCTCCTACGAGCAGTACTTC
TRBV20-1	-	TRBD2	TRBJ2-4	CSARLAGTTAGEQYF	TGCAGTGCTAGACTAGCGGGGACTACCGCGGGGGAGCAGTACTTC
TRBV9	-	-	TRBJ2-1	CASSGDGGLNEQFF	TGTGCCAGCAGCGGGGACGGGGGTCTAAATGAGCAGTTCTTC
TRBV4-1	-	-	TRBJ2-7	CASSHHDRDCYEQYF	TGCGCCAGCAGCCACCATGACAGAGACTGCTACGAGCAGTACTTC
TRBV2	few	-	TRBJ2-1	CASSTFANEQFF	TGTGCCAGCAGCACCTTCGCGAATGAGCAGTTCTTC
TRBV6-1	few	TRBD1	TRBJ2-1	CASSDRDSRSYNEQFF	TGTGCCAGCAGTGACCGGGACAGTCGCTCCTACAATGAGCAGTTCTTC
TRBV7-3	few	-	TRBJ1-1	CASSLDQIHEAFF	TGTGCCAGCAGCTTAGACCAGATCCATGAAGCTTTCTTT
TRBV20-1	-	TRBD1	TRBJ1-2	CSARLDRNYGYTF	TGCAGTGCCAGACTGGACAGGAACTATGGCTACACCTTC
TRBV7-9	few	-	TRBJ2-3	CASSLGGIPDTQYF	TGTGCCAGCAGCTTAGGAGGGATCCCAGATACGCAGTATTTT
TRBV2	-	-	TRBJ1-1	CASTGSRANTEAFF	TGTGCCAGCACGGGTAGTCGGGCGAACACTGAAGCTTTCTTT
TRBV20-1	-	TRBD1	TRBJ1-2	CSASFVDRTRGYTF	TGCAGTGCTAGCTTCGTGGACAGGACCCGAGGCTACACCTTC
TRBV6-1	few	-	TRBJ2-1	CASSVGPGLLDEQFF	TGTGCCAGCAGTGTGGGACCAGGCCTGTTGGATGAGCAGTTCTTC
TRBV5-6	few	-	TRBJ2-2	CASSAGHQSTGELFF	TGTGCCAGCAGCGCGGGACACCAAAGCACCGGGGAGCTGTTTTTT
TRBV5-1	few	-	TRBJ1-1	CASSLPGGKTEAFF	TGCGCCAGCAGCTTGCCGGGAGGTAAAACTGAAGCTTTCTTT
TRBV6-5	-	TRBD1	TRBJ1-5	CASSDSRTGAMDFGQPQHF	TGTGCCAGCAGTGACTCCAGGACAGGGGCCATGGACTTTGGGCAGCCCCAGCATTTT
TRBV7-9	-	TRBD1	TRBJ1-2	CASSSTGGFDGYTF	TGTGCCAGCAGCTCCACAGGGGGTTTCGATGGCTACACCTTC
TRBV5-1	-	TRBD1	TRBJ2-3	CASSRGQAADTQYF	TGCGCCAGCAGCCGTGGACAGGCCGCAGATACGCAGTATTTT
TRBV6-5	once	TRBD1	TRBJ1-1	CASSNRGQGNTEAFF	TGTGCCAGCAGTAACCGGGGACAGGGAAACACTGAAGCTTTCTTT
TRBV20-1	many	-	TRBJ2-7	CSARLTEYRGYEQYF	TGCAGTGCTAGATTGACGGAGTATAGGGGCTACGAGCAGTACTTC
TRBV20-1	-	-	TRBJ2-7	CSARDHRFYTYEQYF	TGCAGTGCTAGAGATCATCGGTTCTATACCTACGAGCAGTACTTC
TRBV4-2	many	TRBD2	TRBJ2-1	CASSQPGPTSGYNEQFF	TGTGCCAGCAGCCAACCCGGTCCGACTAGCGGATACAATGAGCAGTTCTTC
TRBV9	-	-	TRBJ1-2	CASSPAGTLYGYTF	TGTGCCAGCAGCCCTGCCGGGACCCTTTATGGCTACACCTTC
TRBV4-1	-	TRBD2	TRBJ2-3	CASKSSGVVADTQYF	TGCGCCAGCAAATCCAGCGGGGTAGTTGCAGATACGCAGTATTTT
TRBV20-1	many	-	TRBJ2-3	CSARDPRLDTQYF	TGCAGTGCTAGAGACCCCAGGTTAGATACGCAGTATTTT
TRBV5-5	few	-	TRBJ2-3	CASSFPPAAGDTQYF	TGTGCCAGCAGCTTCCCCCCAGCGGCAGGCGATACGCAGTATTTT
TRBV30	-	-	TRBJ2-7	CAWGTAAYEQYF	TGTGCCTGGGGGACGGCAGCCTACGAGCAGTACTTC
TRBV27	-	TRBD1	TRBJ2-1	CASRSGGNSYNEQFF	TGTGCCAGCCGGTCAGGGGGAAACTCCTACAATGAGCAGTTCTTC
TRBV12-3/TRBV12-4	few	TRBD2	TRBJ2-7	CASTPGGLQYF	TGTGCCAGCACCCCGGGGGGGTTACAGTACTTC
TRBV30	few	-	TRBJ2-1	CAWSEGGWMNEQFF	TGTGCCTGGAGTGAGGGGGGCTGGATGAATGAGCAGTTCTTC
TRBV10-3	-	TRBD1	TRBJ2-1	CAISEPSTGGPSYNEQFF	TGTGCCATCAGTGAGCCATCCACAGGGGGCCCATCCTACAATGAGCAGTTCTTC
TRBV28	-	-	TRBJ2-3	CASSLLVYTDTQYF	TGTGCCAGCAGTTTGTTAGTATACACAGATACGCAGTATTTT